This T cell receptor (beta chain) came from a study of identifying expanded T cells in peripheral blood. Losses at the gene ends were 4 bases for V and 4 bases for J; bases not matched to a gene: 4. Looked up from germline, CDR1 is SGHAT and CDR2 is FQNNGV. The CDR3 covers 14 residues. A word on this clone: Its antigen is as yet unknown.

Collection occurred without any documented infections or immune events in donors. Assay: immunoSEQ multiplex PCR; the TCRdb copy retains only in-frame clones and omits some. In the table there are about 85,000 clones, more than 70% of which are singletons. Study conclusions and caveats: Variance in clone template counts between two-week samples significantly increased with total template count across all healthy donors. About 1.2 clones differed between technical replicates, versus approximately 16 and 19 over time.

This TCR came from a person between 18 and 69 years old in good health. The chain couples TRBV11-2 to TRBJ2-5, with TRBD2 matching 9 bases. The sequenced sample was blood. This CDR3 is CASSWRGGLETQYF. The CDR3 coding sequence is TGTGCCAGCAGCTGGCGGGGGGGGCTAGAGACCCAGTACTTC.